This T cell receptor beta chain appears in the sequencing data of a study of shared clonotypes between healthy human individuals. Findings and limits, study-wide: Non-shared clonotypes displayed generation probabilities falling below those of clonotypes present in all four donors.

In regard to this clone: Its specificity is not known.

Germline values: CDR1 SGHTA, CDR2 FQGNSA. This CDR3 is 15 amino acids long. V gave up 4 bases and J gave up 3 bases; unmatched junction bases: 7. Authors' methods: As immunoSEQ supplied junction-only sequences (without quality scores), filtering differed. Repertoires were generated with immunoSEQ multiplex PCR, while TCRdb's copy carries only in-frame clones and drops some. V, J and clone size derive from that table, while D and trimming were established from the DNA sequence. This repertoire shows some 1,600,000 clones, about 98% found once; its top ten account for about 0.42%. The source is a man younger than 40 in good health. V and J are TRBV7-2 and TRBJ2-3; 7 bases match TRBD2. Sequencing was done on a sample of naive CD4+ T cells sorted from blood. Noted subset: CD45RA+ positively selected. The CDR3 region has the DNA TGTGCCAGCAGCTCCCGGGGAGCGGGGACAGATACGCAGTATTTT. Translated, it gives CASSSRGAGTDTQYF.